The clone carrying this T cell receptor beta chain appeared a few times. These data belong to a study of blood T cell repertoires in COVID-19. Study overall: From T cells, B-cell-depleted T cells, or PBMCs came the material, which was cDNA or gDNA.

Profiling relied on immunoSEQ multiplex PCR, and the TCRdb table lists in-frame clones only, not all of them. The table includes more than 250,000 clones, 75% to 90% detected once. The clonotype comes from a woman aged 25 to 45 who had recovered from COVID-19. The specimen sequenced was peripheral blood.

DNA for the CDR3: TGTGCCAGCAGTACAGGGGATACGCAGTATTTT. Protein product: CASSTGDTQYF. The chain joins TRBV12-3 or TRBV12-4 to TRBJ2-3; D possibly corresponds to TRBD1 (6 bases). This CDR3 is built from 11 residues. Trimming took off 5 bases at V and 6 bases at J, with 6 bases between the two ends.